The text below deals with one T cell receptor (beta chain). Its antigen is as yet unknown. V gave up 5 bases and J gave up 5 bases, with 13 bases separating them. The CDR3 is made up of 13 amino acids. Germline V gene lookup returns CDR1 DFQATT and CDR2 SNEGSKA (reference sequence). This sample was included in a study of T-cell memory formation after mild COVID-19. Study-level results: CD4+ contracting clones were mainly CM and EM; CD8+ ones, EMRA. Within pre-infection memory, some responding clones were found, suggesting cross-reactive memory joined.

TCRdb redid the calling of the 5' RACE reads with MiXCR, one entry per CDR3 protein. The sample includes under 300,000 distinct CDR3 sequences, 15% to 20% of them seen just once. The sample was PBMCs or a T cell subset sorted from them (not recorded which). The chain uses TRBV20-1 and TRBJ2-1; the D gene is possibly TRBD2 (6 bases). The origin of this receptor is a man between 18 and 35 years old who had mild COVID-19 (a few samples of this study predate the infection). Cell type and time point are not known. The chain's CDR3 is CSAYLASNNEQFF. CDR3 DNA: TGCAGTGCTTATCTAGCGTCAAACAATGAGCAGTTCTTC.